This T cell receptor beta chain was sequenced during a study of T-cell reconstitution after alpha-beta-depleted transplantation in children. Per the germline V gene, CDR1 is LGHNA and CDR2 is YSLEER. The CDR3 has 15 amino acids. The V end was cut by 0 bases, the J end by 9 bases, with 14 bases between. Unique molecular identifiers were incorporated when the TCRbeta library was constructed. TCRdb reprocessed the PCR reads with MiXCR, giving one entry per CDR3 protein. The sample includes hundreds of thousands of distinct CDR3 sequences, approximately 12% of them seen just once. The specimen was PBMCs, mostly from graft donor cells, collected 360 days after TCRalphabeta/CD19-depleted stem cell transplant. The V and J genes are TRBV4-3 and TRBJ1-4; D ambiguous. The source is a male patient aged 10-17 years who had a stem cell transplant for acute myeloid leukemia, so the T cells may come from the graft donor. CDR3 in amino acids: CASSQEITGLKKLFF. CDR3 nucleotides: TGCGCCAGCAGCCAAGAAATAACCGGCCTTAAAAAACTGTTTTTT.